This is a list of T cell receptor beta chains from one sample in a study of T-cell reconstitution after alpha-beta-depleted transplantation in children. One entry per CDR3 protein results from TCRdb running MiXCR on the PCR reads. The sample has about a million distinct CDR3 sequences, about 26% seen once. Sequences were derived from PBMCs, mostly from graft donor cells, sampled 360 days after TCRalphabeta/CD19-depleted stem cell transplant. These receptors were collected from a boy younger than two who had a stem cell transplant for SCID, so the T cells may come from the graft donor. The CDR3 runs from the conserved cysteine through the conserved F or W. A D gene is named only where the DNA matches it firmly. Size is stated for part of the rows, as once, few or many counts, or as a class when the clone is expanded.

clone_size d_call j_call v_call cdr3_aa cdr3_nt
NA NA TRBJ2-1 TRBV27 CASRLGTLDSYNEQFF TGTGCCAGCAGACTGGGGACTCTCGACTCCTACAATGAGCAGTTCTTC
few TRBD2 TRBJ2-3 TRBV15 CATSRRVAGGEDTQYF TGTGCCACCAGCAGACGGGTAGCGGGGGGTGAGGATACGCAGTATTTT
few NA TRBJ2-3 TRBV3-1 CASSPERGGRLTDTQYF TGTGCCAGCAGCCCCGAGCGCGGTGGTCGGCTCACAGATACGCAGTATTTT
NA TRBD2 TRBJ2-3 TRBV11-2 CASSLGLAGDLTDTQYF TGTGCCAGCAGCCTGGGACTAGCGGGGGATCTCACAGATACGCAGTATTTT
NA NA TRBJ2-7 TRBV7-2 CASSPRISYEQYF TGTGCCAGCAGCCCACGTATCTCCTACGAGCAGTACTTC
NA NA TRBJ2-7 TRBV5-1 CASSSGDYLTGEQYF TGCGCCAGCAGCTCGGGTGATTATTTGACGGGCGAGCAGTACTTC
NA NA TRBJ1-2 TRBV7-9 CASSLVRQGAYGYTF TGTGCCAGCAGCTTAGTTCGCCAGGGCGCCTATGGCTACACCTTC
many NA TRBJ2-5 TRBV20-1 CSARGTVQETQYF TGCAGTGCTAGAGGGACGGTGCAAGAGACCCAGTACTTC
NA TRBD1 TRBJ2-7 TRBV20-1 CSALTGVPYEQYF TGCAGTGCCCTGACAGGGGTCCCCTACGAGCAGTACTTC
many NA TRBJ2-2 TRBV6-5 CASSYTGRTGELFF TGTGCCAGCAGTTACACTGGGCGTACCGGGGAGCTGTTTTTT
NA TRBD1 TRBJ2-7 TRBV2 CASSDRGARGRYEQYF TGTGCCAGCAGTGACCGTGGGGCCAGGGGGCGATACGAGCAGTACTTC
NA NA TRBJ2-3 TRBV11-2 CASSRGGQVDTQYF TGTGCCAGCAGCCGAGGGGGTCAGGTAGATACGCAGTATTTT
NA NA TRBJ2-1 TRBV4-3 CASSQDWRSWALDNEQFF TGCGCCAGCAGCCAAGATTGGCGATCTTGGGCGCTAGACAATGAGCAGTTCTTC
few TRBD2 TRBJ2-5 TRBV20-1 CSARASGGRETQYF TGCAGTGCTAGGGCTAGCGGGGGGCGAGAGACCCAGTACTTC
NA NA TRBJ2-5 TRBV20-1 CSATPLRDQETQYF TGCAGTGCTACACCGCTTAGGGACCAAGAGACCCAGTACTTC
NA TRBD1 TRBJ1-5 TRBV20-1 CSARTTGQYNQPQHF TGCAGTGCTAGAACGACGGGACAGTACAATCAGCCCCAGCATTTT
NA TRBD1 TRBJ2-1 TRBV24-1 CATSDPDRVEQFF TGTGCCACCAGTGACCCGGACAGGGTGGAACAGTTCTTC
many NA TRBJ2-1 TRBV28 CASSSPFWGWDEQFF TGTGCCAGCAGTTCCCCCTTTTGGGGGTGGGATGAGCAGTTCTTC
NA NA TRBJ1-6 TRBV18 CASSPVWDSPLHF TGTGCCAGCTCACCAGTGTGGGATTCACCCCTCCACTTT
NA NA TRBJ2-7 TRBV6-1 CAVSAHLMSYEQYF TGTGCAGTCTCCGCACACTTAATGTCCTACGAGCAGTACTTC
NA NA TRBJ2-5 TRBV12-3/TRBV12-4 CASSARQGPETQYF TGTGCCAGCAGTGCCCGTCAGGGACCGGAGACCCAGTACTTC
few TRBD2 TRBJ2-1 TRBV5-1 CASKRGDPTDEQFF TGCGCCAGCAAGCGGGGGGACCCGACTGATGAGCAGTTCTTC
NA NA TRBJ2-7 TRBV29-1 CSGGDLSYEQYF TGCAGCGGGGGGGATCTCTCCTACGAGCAGTACTTC
few NA TRBJ1-3 TRBV5-1 CASSVGSSGNTIYF TGCGCCAGCAGCGTGGGGAGCTCTGGAAACACCATATATTTT
NA NA TRBJ1-1 TRBV12-3/TRBV12-4 CASSPTGPVEAFF TGTGCCAGCAGTCCAACAGGCCCCGTTGAAGCTTTCTTT
many NA TRBJ2-7 TRBV3-1 CASSLRKEAPYEQYF TGTGCCAGCAGCTTACGTAAGGAGGCTCCCTACGAGCAGTACTTC
few TRBD1 TRBJ2-7 TRBV6-1 CASTRTGKDEQYF TGTGCCAGCACTCGGACAGGAAAAGACGAGCAGTACTTC
few TRBD1 TRBJ1-1 TRBV7-3 CASSPGGRGAEAFF TGTGCCAGCAGTCCAGGGGGCAGGGGTGCTGAAGCTTTCTTT
NA NA TRBJ1-6 TRBV28 CASRPDSGPLHF TGTGCCAGCAGGCCAGACTCGGGACCCCTCCACTTT
NA NA TRBJ1-1 TRBV21-1 CASSSKPPGVGTEAFF TGTGCCAGCAGCTCCAAGCCCCCAGGGGTAGGGACTGAAGCTTTCTTT
few NA TRBJ2-2 TRBV7-9 CAGGPEDTGELFF TGTGCCGGGGGCCCGGAGGACACCGGGGAGCTGTTTTTT
few NA TRBJ2-1 TRBV29-1 CSVGADNEQFF TGCAGCGTTGGAGCGGACAATGAGCAGTTCTTC
NA NA TRBJ2-7 TRBV5-1 CASSLGWDPYEQYF TGCGCCAGCAGCTTGGGGTGGGATCCTTACGAGCAGTACTTC
once NA TRBJ2-3 TRBV20-1 CSCKGWPDTQYF TGCAGCTGCAAGGGGTGGCCAGATACGCAGTATTTT
few NA TRBJ1-1 TRBV29-1 CSTGRLNTEAFF TGCAGCACAGGACGGCTGAACACTGAAGCTTTCTTT
NA NA TRBJ2-6 TRBV30 CAWSTGPSGANVLTF TGTGCCTGGAGTACGGGGCCCTCTGGGGCCAACGTCCTGACTTTC
NA NA TRBJ2-7 TRBV4-3 CASSQDVHWSSYEQYF TGCGCCAGCAGCCAAGATGTCCATTGGAGCTCCTACGAGCAGTACTTC
NA NA TRBJ2-5 TRBV5-1 CASRSADQRTQYF TGCGCCAGCAGGTCGGCCGACCAACGGACCCAGTACTTC
few TRBD2 TRBJ2-7 TRBV6-1 CASSKGLFSSYEQYF TGTGCCAGCAGCAAGGGACTATTTAGCTCCTACGAGCAGTACTTC
few TRBD1 TRBJ2-1 TRBV5-6 CASSGKTGFNNEQFF TGTGCCAGCAGCGGAAAGACAGGGTTCAACAATGAGCAGTTCTTC
NA TRBD1 TRBJ2-3 TRBV7-3 CASSRDRDGTDTQYF TGTGCCAGCAGCCGCGACAGGGACGGCACAGATACGCAGTATTTT
few NA TRBJ1-2 TRBV16 CASSQLGGYGYTF TGTGCCAGCAGCCAATTAGGGGGCTATGGCTACACCTTC
few TRBD2 TRBJ2-1 TRBV28 CASSFGGARYEQFF TGTGCCAGCAGTTTCGGGGGGGCGAGGTATGAGCAGTTCTTC
NA NA TRBJ2-5 TRBV4-2 CASSQDGGGLKETQYF TGTGCCAGCAGCCAAGATGGCGGGGGCCTCAAAGAGACCCAGTACTTC
few TRBD1 TRBJ1-1 TRBV12-3/TRBV12-4 CASRRTGTGQTEAFF TGTGCCAGCAGGCGAACCGGGACAGGGCAAACTGAAGCTTTCTTT
NA TRBD2 TRBJ2-1 TRBV6-5 CASSYWRGSYNEQFF TGTGCCAGCAGTTACTGGCGGGGGTCCTACAATGAGCAGTTCTTC
few NA TRBJ2-7 TRBV28 CASSRGPRYEQYF TGTGCCAGCAGTCGGGGACCCCGCTACGAGCAGTACTTC
once TRBD1 TRBJ2-7 TRBV12-3/TRBV12-4 CATAWDRGYEQYF TGTGCCACCGCATGGGACAGAGGTTACGAGCAGTACTTC
few NA TRBJ2-5 TRBV7-9 CASSLLVVGRPQETQYF TGTGCCAGCAGCCTCCTAGTGGTGGGCAGGCCTCAAGAGACCCAGTACTTC
few NA TRBJ1-5 TRBV10-3 CAITHPLGYSNQPQHF TGTGCCATCACGCACCCGCTTGGTTATAGCAATCAGCCCCAGCATTTT
few NA TRBJ2-1 TRBV5-1 CASNPGIGNEQFF TGCGCCAGCAACCCGGGGATTGGCAATGAGCAGTTCTTC
NA NA TRBJ2-3 TRBV20-1 CSARVRGSTDTQYF TGCAGTGCTAGAGTTCGGGGGAGCACAGATACGCAGTATTTT
NA TRBD2 TRBJ2-2 TRBV4-1 CASSHAPSGGGGELFF TGCGCCAGCAGCCATGCTCCTAGCGGGGGGGGAGGGGAGCTGTTTTTT
few TRBD1 TRBJ2-3 TRBV15 CATSRGSGTDTQYF TGTGCCACCTCCAGGGGGTCGGGCACAGATACGCAGTATTTT
NA TRBD2 TRBJ2-7 TRBV20-1 CSARDPTSGSYEQYF TGCAGTGCTAGAGATCCCACTAGCGGGTCCTACGAGCAGTACTTC
once NA TRBJ1-6 TRBV11-2 CASSLPFEESSYNSPLHF TGTGCCAGCAGCTTACCCTTCGAGGAGAGCTCCTATAATTCACCCCTCCACTTT
few NA TRBJ1-1 TRBV4-1 CASSQGWGRGDTEAFF TGCGCCAGCAGCCAAGGCTGGGGGCGAGGAGACACTGAAGCTTTCTTT
NA TRBD2 TRBJ2-3 TRBV10-2 CASSESLAGEADTQYF TGCGCCAGCAGTGAGTCATTGGCGGGGGAGGCAGATACGCAGTATTTT
few TRBD1 TRBJ1-6 TRBV5-1 CASSWDSYSPLHF TGCGCCAGCAGTTGGGACAGCTATTCACCCCTCCACTTT